These 11 T cell receptor beta chains share one sample of origin, sequenced in a study of blood T cells in healthy people across ages. It was with a sample-barcoded 5' primer and a J-beta primer mix that a second PCR of about 6 to 12 cycles was run. In TCRdb, the 5' RACE reads were re-called with MiXCR into one record per CDR3 protein. The sample has about 760,000 distinct CDR3 sequences; approximately 53% are singletons. Sequencing was done on a sample of blood. Source of these receptors: a man aged 35 to 55 in good health.

The chain carries TRBV27 and TRBJ2-1, with D possibly TRBD2 on 6 matching bases. This CDR3 has 12 amino acids. Deletions cut 5 bases from V and 6 bases from J, with 8 bases between. CDR1 and CDR2 (germline): MNHEY, SMNVEV (reference sequence). The CDR3 DNA sequence: TGTGCCAGCAGTATCGGGAGCAATGAGCAGTTCTTC. Protein sequence: CASSIGSNEQFF.

This clonotype was seen a single time. V gene TRBV6-5 combines with J gene TRBJ2-1; 12 bases are shared with TRBD2. Trimming cost V 0 bases and J 6 bases; bases outside gene matches: 9. The CDR3 spans 18 residues. Germline V gene lookup returns CDR1 MNHEY and CDR2 SVGAGI. The CDR3 coding sequence is TGTGCCAGCAGTTACTCGTGGCTAGCGGGAGGGCTTTTCAATGAGCAGTTCTTC. It yields the protein CASSYSWLAGGLFNEQFF.

This chain connects TRBV6-2 or TRBV6-3 to TRBJ2-5, with a possible D match to TRBD1 (6 bases). V lost 5 bases to trimming and J lost 5 bases, with 15 bases between them. The CDR3 totals 14 residues. In germline, CDR1 is MNHEY, CDR2 SVGEGT. The CDR3: CASSGDRPKETQYF. CDR3 DNA: TGTGCCAGCAGTGGCGACAGGCCCAAGGAGACCCAGTACTTC.

This chain joins TRBV9 and TRBJ2-3; D not certain. Trimming took off 3 bases at V and 6 bases at J, with 8 bases between the two ends. The length of the CDR3 is 12 residues. The germline gives CDR1 SGDLS, CDR2 YYNGEE. The CDR3 sequence: CASSAMADTQYF. In DNA, the CDR3 is TGTGCCAGCAGCGCGATGGCCGATACGCAGTATTTT.

Notes on this clonotype: One end of the junction is discordant with germline, which a read error may explain. The V call is TRBV7-3, the J call TRBJ2-3, with TRBD2 matching over 9 bases. CDR1 is SGHTA, CDR2 FQGTGA, per germline. This CDR3 comprises 16 residues. The CDR3 nucleotides are TGTGCCAGCAGCTCCCGGGCTAGCGGGGTGGTAGATACGCGGTATTTT. The encoded protein is CASSSRASGVVDTRYF.

V is TRBV11-3 and J is TRBJ1-1; 7 nucleotides line up with TRBD1. This CDR3 is built from 14 residues. Trimming cost V 5 bases and J 4 bases; bases outside gene matches: 7. CDR1 and CDR2 (germline): SGHNT, YENEEA. This CDR3 is CASSTGQTRTEAFF. CDR3 bases: TGTGCCAGCAGCACGGGACAGACACGCACTGAAGCTTTCTTT. Variable domain in full (rest from reference TRBV11-3 and TRBJ1-1): EAGVVQSPRYKIIEKKQPVAFWCNPISGHNTLYWYLQNLGQGPELLIRYENEEAVDDSQLPKDRFSAERLKGVDSTLKIQPAELGDSAVYLCASSTGQTRTEAFFGQGTRLTVV.

V usage is TRBV24-1 and J usage is TRBJ2-1; D not resolved. V lost 4 bases, J lost 8 bases, and 20 bases lay in between. This CDR3 spans 16 amino acids. The V gene's germline CDR1 is KGHDR and CDR2 SFDVKD. The CDR3 region is CATSDQLTPTSDEQFF. CDR3 nucleotides: TGTGCCACCAGTGACCAATTAACCCCAACAAGCGATGAGCAGTTCTTC.

The V gene is TRBV9, the J gene TRBJ1-1; D is unresolved. The CDR3 runs 18 residues. The germline CDR1 and CDR2 sequences are SGDLS and YYNGEE. The V gene lost 5 bases and the J gene lost 3 bases, with 26 bases spanning the gap. The CDR3 region is CASSAPGRLTRADTEAFF. In nucleotides, the CDR3 is TGTGCCAGCAGTGCCCCCGGGCGGCTAACCCGGGCCGACACTGAAGCTTTCTTT.

As DNA, the CDR3 is TGTGCCACCCGCAGGACAGGGGCTAATGAAAAACTGTTTTTT. Protein sequence: CATRRTGANEKLFF. The genes are TRBV25-1 and TRBJ1-4; 9 nucleotides match TRBD1. Germline CDR1 MGHDK, CDR2 SYGVNS. Trimming at V came to 10 bases and at J to 3 bases, leaving 6 bases not matched to a gene. The CDR3 consists of 14 residues.

On this clonotype itself: At one end the junction does not follow the germline gene, possibly because of a read error. V usage is TRBV5-1 and J usage is TRBJ2-5; TRBD2 aligns across 13 bases. The germline CDR1 and CDR2 sequences are SGHRS and YFSETQ. The CDR3 spans 17 residues. CDR3 nucleotide sequence: TGCGCCTGCAGCCGTTCAGGACTAGCGGGGGTTTTAGAGACCCAGTACTTC. Protein product: CACSRSGLAGVLETQYF.

This chain connects TRBV12-3 or TRBV12-4 to TRBJ2-7, with 8 bases that match TRBD1. The CDR3 is made up of 16 amino acids. V trimming: 5 bases; J trimming: 0 bases; junction bases outside the gene matches: 9. The CDR3 nucleotides are TGTGCCAGCAGTCATAGACAGGGGATACTCTCCTACGAGCAGTACTTC. Translation gives CASSHRQGILSYEQYF.